This T cell receptor beta chain was found in a study of T cells in Graves' hyperthyroidism and ophthalmopathy. Thyroid ultrasound, orbital computed tomography, clinical symptoms, and serum thyroxine and TRAb underpinned diagnoses. Initially, at the first diagnosis of hyperthyroidism and before any ophthalmopathy symptoms, blood was sampled. There are many counts of this clonotype. TCR beta CDR3 sequences were amplified from RNA transcripts. The TCR CDR3 first-round RT-PCR relied on the HTBI primer set. TCRdb analysed the multiplex PCR reads with MiXCR anew, one entry per CDR3 protein. In the table there are some 600,000 distinct CDR3 sequences, roughly 14% of which are singletons. The receptor was isolated from a woman in her twenties or thirties with Graves' hyperthyroidism that later progressed to Graves' ophthalmopathy. The source material was blood.

CDR3 sequence (DNA): TGTGCCAGCAACAGAGGGCGGGCCCAGGTGCCGACAGATACGCAGTATTTT. The encoded protein is CASNRGRAQVPTDTQYF. This chain links TRBV27 with TRBJ2-3; a possible D gene is TRBD2 (5 bases). Germline values: CDR1 MNHEY, CDR2 SMNVEV (reference sequence). The CDR3 has 17 amino acids. V lost 7 bases, J lost 3 bases, and 23 bases lay in between.